Below, one T cell receptor beta chain is given with its context. This clone is a singleton in its sample. Its specific antigen is unknown. Base qualities are missing; no much larger clone stands one base away. TCRbeta CDR3 regions were sequenced with the immunoSEQ Assay. After extraction, genomic DNA underwent amplification by bias-controlled multiplex PCR, followed by high-throughput sequencing. As for the authors' bioinformatics: To quantify the absolute abundance of every unique TCRbeta CDR3 region, sequences were collapsed and filtered. T cell fraction was estimated by normalizing TCRbeta template counts to usable DNA, with usable DNA measured through amplification of reference genes found in all nucleated cells. Repertoire TCRs were annotated as SARS-CoV-2-specific by exact matching of V gene, CDR3 amino acid sequence and J gene to a known reactive TCR set. The reference SARS-CoV-2 TCR set was derived from MIRA and filtered for enrichment in COVID-19-positive ImmuneCODE repertoires, a step that removed public or cross-reactive TCRs. Using the MIRA antigens, annotated TCRs were further analysed by specific ORF or by position within an ORF. Depth was the summed frequency of annotated unique rearrangements, while breadth was defined as annotated unique rearrangements over total unique productive rearrangements. Two-sided Wilcoxon rank-sum tests were applied when comparing TCR breadth between groups. Here the immuneACCESS table is served through TCRdb, limited to in-frame sequences with V and J called. Missing clones are a known gap in these copies; in checked studies unresolved V genes cover under half, and the rest lacks a known reason. The D gene and trimming were derived from the DNA, and the V and J assignments and clone size from that table. Counted in this sample were hundreds of thousands of clones; around 88% of them appeared once. The biggest ten clones account for 5% of the sample.

The sample's treatment or condition label is to be understood as: some 20 received Ad26.COV2.S at low or high dose, single or two shots; about five received placebo; per-sample allocation not given. Repertoires of vaccine and placebo recipients were sequenced from samples taken on day 63 after the first injection. Between 29 July and 7 August 2020, Cohort 1b enrolled 25 adults aged 18-55 years at one site in Boston, USA. Ad26.COV2.S was a replication-incompetent adenovirus type 26 vector expressing a prefusion-stabilized SARS-CoV-2 spike protein from the original Wuhan strain. The CDR3 numbers 13 residues from cysteine through phenylalanine. Of the read, only the CDR3 DNA is kept; its 39 bases are in frame from base 1. CDR1 and CDR2 were assigned from the germline V gene (reference sequence) as LNHDA and SQIVND. V was cut back by 0 bases and J by 5 bases, leaving a gap of 8 bases between them. This sample stems from a study of Ad26.COV2.S vaccination and SARS-CoV-2 variants (dated by TCRdb to the early 2020s). Study-level background: Donors in the vaccine arm were drawn from COV1001, a phase I-IIa trial of Ad26.COV2.S in healthy adults that was multicentre, randomized, double-blind and placebo-controlled. A total of some 30 samples were included in the TCR-sequenced set, comprising roughly 19 Ad26.COV2.S vaccine recipients, 5 placebo recipients and 8 SARS-CoV-2 convalescent individuals. Dosing of Ad26.COV2.S was intramuscular, at either 5x10^10 or 1x10^11 viral particles, delivered as one shot or as two shots spaced 56 days apart. The specificity and breadth of SARS-CoV-2-reactive T cell receptors after Ad26.COV2.S vaccination were assessed by TCRbeta repertoire sequencing. Throughout the experiments and outcome assessment, investigators stayed blinded to trial group allocation. Trial participants were randomized into five groups of five, in which low-dose or high-dose Ad26.COV2.S was given once or twice, or placebo was given on both occasions. The investigation overall reported the following: Substantial breadth of spike-specific CD8+ and CD4+ T cell responses was reported after vaccination. Non-spike TCR breadth was comparable between vaccine and placebo recipients, consistent with the vaccine containing only spike. According to the authors, total T cell responses may have been underestimated by the TCR breadth and depth analyses. The study was not powered for comparison of responses between vaccine doses or regimens. Ad26.COV2.S recipients had higher spike-specific TCR breadth than placebo recipients (P = 0.0014).

The source material was peripheral blood, sampled in a trial of Ad26.COV2.S vaccine versus placebo. This receptor was identified in a person aged 18-60 years who received the Ad26.COV2.S COVID-19 vaccine or a placebo. The sequence links TRBV19 to TRBJ2-7; the D gene could be TRBD1 or TRBD2, each one agreeing over 6 bases. Here is the DNA: TGTGCCAGTAGTATAGAAGGGGGGAACGAGCAGTACTTC. Its protein reads: CASSIEGGNEQYF. Outside the CDR3, residues come from the reference TRBV19 and TRBJ2-7 proteins, so the full variable domain is: DGGITQSPKYLFRKEGQNVTLSCEQNLNHDAMYWYRQDPGQGLRLIYYSQIVNDFQKGDIAEGYSVSREKKESFPLTVTSAQKNPTAFYLCASSIEGGNEQYFGPGTRLTVT.